Here is one TCR beta chain with its context. Its target is not known. At one end the junction does not follow the germline gene, possibly because of a read error. It was with 60 Vbeta and 13 Jbeta primers that the PCR ran. Assay used: immunoSEQ multiplex PCR; TCRdb lists only in-frame clones, some missing. The sample has 35,000 to 40,000 clones, 76% seen once. This specimen belongs to a study of cytomegalovirus exposure and HLA in healthy donors. Findings and limits, study-wide: Among TCR beta chains, those listed as cytomegalovirus-associated numbered around 160. V- and J-gene trimming in TCR beta was tied to a missense DCLRE1C variant by an analysis performed later. One later analysis reportedly identified an Asian-associated ancestry cluster that showed fewer N-insertions than the roughly 620-donor mean.

This CDR3 contains 12 residues. Germline values: CDR1 SEHNR, CDR2 FQNEAQ (reference sequence). Sequencing input: PBMCs. The rearrangement uses TRBV7-9 and TRBJ1-2, with D possibly TRBD1 on 6 matching bases. The sequence derives from a woman in her 30s in good health and CMV-seropositive. The CDR3 is CSSSGTGYGYTF. DNA for the CDR3: TGTTCCAGCAGCGGAACAGGGTACGGCTACACCTTC.